The source of this TCR beta chain is a study of regulatory T cells in long-lasting Graves disease. Investigators prepared the TCR beta libraries by applying iRepertoire HTBI primers and Arm-PCR of CDR3 regions. In TCRdb, the multiplex PCR reads were re-called with MiXCR into one record per CDR3 protein. The sample has 530,000 or so distinct CDR3 sequences, 13% seen once. Sample time point: newly diagnosed GD, antithyroid drugs for less than 3 months. Preparation of the TCR library used RNA extracted from PBMCs. V trimming: 5 bases; J trimming: 0 bases; junction bases outside the gene matches: 6. The CDR3 is 17 residues long. Germline V CDR1 and CDR2: SGHTA, FQGNSA. There are many counts of this clonotype. A further study also used this sample, focusing on T cells in Graves' hyperthyroidism and ophthalmopathy.

Material: peripheral blood mononuclear cells (PBMCs), obtained at new diagnosis, from a patient treated with antithyroid drugs. The TCR originated in a man aged 30 to 39 with Graves disease. The gene calls are TRBV7-2 and TRBJ2-6, with TRBD1 matching over 8 bases. The CDR3 protein is CASSTSGQASGANVLTF. As DNA, the CDR3 is TGTGCCAGCAGCACTTCGGGACAGGCCTCTGGGGCCAACGTCCTGACTTTC.